This TCR beta chain was recovered during a study of T-cell memory formation after mild COVID-19. Study-wide results and caveats: Pre-infection memory contained some responding clones, which suggested that cross-reactive memory had joined.

CDR1 and CDR2 from the germline V gene are SGHRS and YFSETQ. V was pared by 4 bases and J by 8 bases, with 17 bases of the junction left unmatched. CDR3 size: 16 residues. With regard to this clonotype: Antigen: not known.

The TCR alpha and TCR beta cDNA libraries, bearing sample barcodes and UMIs, were generated by 5'RACE using constant-segment primers. TCRdb passed the 5' RACE reads through MiXCR, listing each CDR3 protein once. The sample shows 470,000 or so distinct CDR3 sequences, approximately 18% of them seen only once. This receptor was taken from an adult woman who had mild COVID-19 (a few samples of this study predate the infection). Cell type and time point are not known. The chain carries TRBV5-1 and TRBJ1-2; 7 positions agree with TRBD1. Source material: PBMCs or a T cell subset sorted from them (not recorded which). This CDR3 is CASSPTTGELMRGYTF. The CDR3 nucleotides are TGCGCCAGCAGCCCGACTACAGGGGAGTTGATGAGGGGCTACACCTTC.